This is a list of T cell receptor beta chains from one sample in a study of T-cell reconstitution after alpha-beta-depleted transplantation in children. One entry per CDR3 protein results from TCRdb running MiXCR on the PCR reads. Of about 290,000 distinct CDR3 sequences in the sample, over 7.5% were seen once. This material consisted of peripheral blood, taken 360 days after TCRalphabeta/CD19-depleted stem cell transplant. The receptors derive from a female patient aged 2 to 10 who had a stem cell transplant for Fanconi anemia, so the T cells may come from the graft donor. CDR3s include the opening cysteine and the closing phenylalanine or tryptophan. The order of the fields is clone size, J gene, D gene, V gene, CDR3 length, CDR3 DNA, CDR3 protein. The D gene is left open where the match is weak. Not all rows give a size; the values are once, few, many and, for expanded clones, a class.

>many|TRBJ2-1|-|TRBV18|16
TGTGCCAGCTCACCACGGCAGGGAGGAGCCTACAATGAGCAGTTCTTC
CASSPRQGGAYNEQFF
>many|TRBJ2-2|-|TRBV6-2/TRBV6-3|11
TGTGCCAGCAGTTACGGCGGGGAGCTGTTTTTT
CASSYGGELFF
>many|TRBJ2-1|-|TRBV28|16
TGTGCCAGCAGTTCTCCACGGGAACAGTCCTACAATGAGCAGTTCTTC
CASSSPREQSYNEQFF
>-|TRBJ1-2|-|TRBV7-8|15
TGTGCCAGCAGCTTAGATTTGTTCGGACTCTATGGCTACACCTTC
CASSLDLFGLYGYTF
>many|TRBJ2-1|-|TRBV29-1|13
TGCAGCGTTGCTCGTAGTATCGGCAATGAGCAGTTCTTC
CSVARSIGNEQFF
>few|TRBJ1-1|TRBD1|TRBV7-9|15
TGTGCCAGCAGCATTCAGGGGGCGCGAGGCACTGAAGCTTTCTTT
CASSIQGARGTEAFF
>-|TRBJ1-6|-|TRBV7-9|15
TGTGCCAGCAGCTTAGACACAGGATTCAATTCACCCCTCCACTTT
CASSLDTGFNSPLHF
>many|TRBJ1-2|-|TRBV28|13
TGTGCCAGCACGCTCAGGGGTAACTATGGCTACACCTTC
CASTLRGNYGYTF
>many|TRBJ2-3|-|TRBV5-1|12
TGCGCCAGCGGGGCTAACACAGATACGCAGTATTTT
CASGANTDTQYF
>few|TRBJ1-2|-|TRBV4-1|15
TGCGCCAGCAGCCCCCCGTCCGGGGTGGATCGAGGCTACACCTTC
CASSPPSGVDRGYTF
>many|TRBJ2-7|TRBD2|TRBV2|14
TGTGCCACAACTAGCGGGAGTTCTCCCTACGAGCAGTACTTC
CATTSGSSPYEQYF
>-|TRBJ1-5|-|TRBV15|13
TGTGCCACCAGCAGAGGAAGGAATCAGCCCCAGCATTTT
CATSRGRNQPQHF
>few|TRBJ1-2|-|TRBV5-1|15
TGCGCCAGCAGCTTAACGGGACCAATGAAGGGGAGCTACACCTTC
CASSLTGPMKGSYTF
>few|TRBJ2-3|TRBD1|TRBV6-2/TRBV6-3|15
TGTGCCATACGAACTACCGGGACAGGGGGCAATACGCAGTATTTT
CAIRTTGTGGNTQYF
>many|TRBJ1-1|-|TRBV20-1|10
TGCAGTGCCCTCAGGACTGAAGCTTTCTTT
CSALRTEAFF
>-|TRBJ2-7|TRBD1|TRBV7-3|17
TGTGCCAGCAGAGGGACAGGGCCCGCTAGCGGTCTCTACGAGCAGTACTTC
CASRGTGPASGLYEQYF
>many|TRBJ1-1|-|TRBV12-3/TRBV12-4|12
TGTGCCAGCAGTCCAGACGACGGGGAAGCTTTCTTT
CASSPDDGEAFF
>many|TRBJ2-3|-|TRBV6-5|13
TGTGCCAGCAGTTATTTTCGGGGGGATACGCAGTATTTT
CASSYFRGDTQYF
>-|TRBJ2-3|TRBD2|TRBV15|17
TGTGCCACCAGCAGAGATATCGGGGCTAGCGGTACAGATACGCAGTATTTT
CATSRDIGASGTDTQYF
>many|TRBJ1-1|-|TRBV5-1|13
TGCGCCAGCAGCCTAAATATGAACACTGAAGCTTTCTTT
CASSLNMNTEAFF
>-|TRBJ2-3|TRBD2|TRBV20-1|13
TGCAGTGCCAAGCGGGGGGGTGCAGATACGCAGTATTTT
CSAKRGGADTQYF
>-|TRBJ1-1|-|TRBV6-5|15
TGTGCCAGCAGTTACTCTGAGGGACCTAACACTGAAGCTTTCTTT
CASSYSEGPNTEAFF
>many|TRBJ1-1|-|TRBV12-3/TRBV12-4|13
TGTGCCAGCAGTTTTGGGGCCGGAGCTGAAGCTTTCTTT
CASSFGAGAEAFF
>few|TRBJ1-6|TRBD1|TRBV10-3|15
TGTGCCATCAGTGAATACAGGGGTGGCTATTCACCCCTCCACTTT
CAISEYRGGYSPLHF
>-|TRBJ1-4|-|TRBV4-1|17
TGCGCCAGCAGCCGCCCGGGACACCTCGCAACTAATGAAAAACTGTTTTTT
CASSRPGHLATNEKLFF
>many|TRBJ2-3|TRBD2|TRBV7-9|14
TGTGCCAGCACCGGACTAGCGGACACAGATACGCAGTATTTT
CASTGLADTDTQYF
>-|TRBJ2-7|TRBD2|TRBV5-1|16
TGCGCCAGCAGCTTGGGACTAGCGGGGGGGCCCCACGAGCAGTACTTC
CASSLGLAGGPHEQYF
>many|TRBJ2-5|-|TRBV5-1|13
TGCGCCAGCAGTGGAGGGTCCCAAGAGACCCAGTACTTC
CASSGGSQETQYF
>many|TRBJ1-3|-|TRBV12-3/TRBV12-4|12
TGTGCCAGCAGTTTAGTTGGAAACACCATATATTTT
CASSLVGNTIYF
>few|TRBJ2-1|-|TRBV20-1|15
TGCTGTGCTAGAGATTTTTTCAGGGTCTACAATGAGCAGTTCTTC
CCARDFFRVYNEQFF
>-|TRBJ2-2|-|TRBV7-2|17
TGTGCCAGCAGCTCCCGACAGGTTTTTTTCGGGACCGGGGAGCTGTTTTTT
CASSSRQVFFGTGELFF
>few|TRBJ2-7|-|TRBV4-2|15
TGTGCCAGCAGCCAAACGTCACGGCAATCCTACGAGCAGTACTTC
CASSQTSRQSYEQYF
>many|TRBJ2-3|TRBD2|TRBV7-2|17
TGTGCCAGCAGCTTTACCCCACTAGCGGGGAGGACAGATACGCAGTATTTT
CASSFTPLAGRTDTQYF
>many|TRBJ2-7|-|TRBV5-1|15
TGCGCCAGCAGCTTGCCTGGGGACCCCTCCTACGAGCAGTACTTC
CASSLPGDPSYEQYF
>many|TRBJ1-5|TRBD1|TRBV28|18
TGTGCCAGCAGTTTAGAGGGACAGGGGGATAGGGGCAATCAGCCCCAGCATTTT
CASSLEGQGDRGNQPQHF
>many|TRBJ2-2|-|TRBV5-1|16
TGCGCCAGCAGCTTGGTCCAGGGAGGAAGGGCCGGGGAGCTGTTTTTT
CASSLVQGGRAGELFF
>many|TRBJ2-1|-|TRBV7-9|13
TGTGCCAGCACCTTTAGTCCTATCGATGAGCAGTTCTTC
CASTFSPIDEQFF
>many|TRBJ2-3|TRBD1|TRBV20-1|15
TGCAGTGCTATATTGAGGACAGGGATCACAGATACGCAGTATTTT
CSAILRTGITDTQYF
>few|TRBJ2-3|-|TRBV2|14
TGTGCCAGCAGTGAAGTAGGCTTCACAGATACGCAGTATTTT
CASSEVGFTDTQYF
>few|TRBJ1-2|TRBD1|TRBV5-1|13
TGCGCCAGCGCTAGAGACAGGGCTATGGGCTACACCTTC
CASARDRAMGYTF
>many|TRBJ1-3|TRBD1|TRBV5-1|16
TGCGCCAGCAGCTGGGGGACAGTAGGCTCTGGAAACACCATATATTTT
CASSWGTVGSGNTIYF
>many|TRBJ2-7|-|TRBV7-6|15
TGTGCCAGCAGCTTAGATCCAGGGCCCTCCTACGAGCAGTACTTC
CASSLDPGPSYEQYF
>few|TRBJ2-1|-|TRBV28|18
TGTGCCAGCAGCCCCCTTCACCACGCTCAATTTGGGGACAATGAGCAGTTCTTC
CASSPLHHAQFGDNEQFF
>many|TRBJ2-7|-|TRBV7-9|15
TGTGCCAGCAGCTTAGGGTCCATGGTTCCCAACGAGCAGTACTTC
CASSLGSMVPNEQYF
>many|TRBJ2-7|-|TRBV10-3|12
TGTGCCATCCCCAGGGACTCCTACGAGCAGTACTTC
CAIPRDSYEQYF
>-|TRBJ2-2|-|TRBV6-2/TRBV6-3|14
TGTGCCAGCAGTCCCCGAAGCGAAACCGGGGAGCTGTTTTTT
CASSPRSETGELFF
>many|TRBJ2-1|-|TRBV15|16
TGTGCCACCAGCATCTACCCCTTGGGGCCCTACAATGAGCAGTTCTTC
CATSIYPLGPYNEQFF
>many|TRBJ2-1|-|TRBV9|17
TGTGCCAGCAGCGTATTCCCCAAGCTGCGCCAATACAATGAGCAGTTCTTC
CASSVFPKLRQYNEQFF
>many|TRBJ2-1|TRBD2|TRBV4-1|15
TGCGCCAGCAGCCGACAGCGGGGACCCGGCAATGAGCAGTTCTTC
CASSRQRGPGNEQFF
>many|TRBJ2-2|TRBD2|TRBV29-1|14
TGCAGCGTTGTAGCGGGGGATAACACCGGGGAGCTGTTTTTT
CSVVAGDNTGELFF